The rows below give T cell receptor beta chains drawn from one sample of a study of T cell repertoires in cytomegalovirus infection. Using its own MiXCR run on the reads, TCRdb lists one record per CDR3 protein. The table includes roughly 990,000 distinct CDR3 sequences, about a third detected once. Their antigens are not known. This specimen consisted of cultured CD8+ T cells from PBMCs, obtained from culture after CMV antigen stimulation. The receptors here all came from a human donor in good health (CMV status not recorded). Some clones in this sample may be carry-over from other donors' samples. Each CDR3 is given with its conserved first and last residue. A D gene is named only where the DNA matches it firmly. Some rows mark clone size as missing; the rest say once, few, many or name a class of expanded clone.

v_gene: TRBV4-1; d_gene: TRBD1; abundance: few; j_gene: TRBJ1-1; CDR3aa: CASSVSGTGVSAFF; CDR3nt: TGCGCCAGCAGCGTTTCCGGGACAGGGGTGTCAGCTTTCTTT
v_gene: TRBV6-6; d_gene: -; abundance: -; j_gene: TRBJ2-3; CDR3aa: CASSPGTDYTDTQYF; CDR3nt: TGTGCCAGCAGCCCTGGGACGGATTACACAGATACGCAGTATTTT
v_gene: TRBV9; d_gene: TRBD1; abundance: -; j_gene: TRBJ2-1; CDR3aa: CASSPGQGAHEQFF; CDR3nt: TGTGCCAGCAGCCCCGGACAGGGGGCCCATGAGCAGTTCTTC
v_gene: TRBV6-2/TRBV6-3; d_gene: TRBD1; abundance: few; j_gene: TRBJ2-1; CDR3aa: CASNPGTGYHNEQFF; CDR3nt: TGTGCCAGCAATCCCGGGACAGGATATCACAATGAGCAGTTCTTC
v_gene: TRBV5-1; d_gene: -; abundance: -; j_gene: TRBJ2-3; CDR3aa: CASSRGRGRYTQDTQYF; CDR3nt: TGCGCCAGCAGCCGAGGGAGGGGGCGATACACACAAGATACGCAGTATTTT
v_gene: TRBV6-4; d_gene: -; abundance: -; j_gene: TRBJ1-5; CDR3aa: CARDQPQHF; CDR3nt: TGTGCCAGGGATCAGCCCCAGCATTTT
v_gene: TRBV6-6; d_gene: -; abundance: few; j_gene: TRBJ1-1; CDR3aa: CASSLKTGPPNTEAFF; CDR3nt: TGTGCCAGCAGCCTTAAAACGGGACCGCCGAACACTGAAGCTTTCTTT
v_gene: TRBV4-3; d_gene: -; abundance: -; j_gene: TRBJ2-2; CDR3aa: CASSHSWGAANTGELFF; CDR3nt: TGCGCCAGCAGCCATTCGTGGGGAGCCGCGAACACCGGGGAGCTGTTTTTT
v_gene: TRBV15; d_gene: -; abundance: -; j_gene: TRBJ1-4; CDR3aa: CATSYSGGAVEKLFF; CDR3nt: TGTGCCACCAGCTACTCCGGGGGCGCGGTTGAAAAACTGTTTTTT
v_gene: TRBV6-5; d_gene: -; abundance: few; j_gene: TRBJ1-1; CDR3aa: CASSVTGQENTEAFF; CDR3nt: TGTGCCAGCAGTGTCACAGGACAAGAGAACACTGAAGCTTTCTTT
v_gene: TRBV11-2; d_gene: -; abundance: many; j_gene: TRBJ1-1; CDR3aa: CASSLVSGADYF; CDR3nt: TGTGCCAGCAGCTTAGTTTCCGGTGCAGACTACTTT
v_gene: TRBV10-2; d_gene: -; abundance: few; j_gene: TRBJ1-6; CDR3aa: CASSDPYTSSYNSPLHF; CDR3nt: TGCGCCAGCAGTGACCCCTACACGAGCTCCTATAATTCACCCCTCCACTTT
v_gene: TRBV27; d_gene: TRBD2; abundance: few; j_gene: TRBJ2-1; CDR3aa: CASSSTSGGRNEQFF; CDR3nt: TGTGCCAGCAGTTCGACTAGCGGGGGCCGCAATGAGCAGTTCTTC
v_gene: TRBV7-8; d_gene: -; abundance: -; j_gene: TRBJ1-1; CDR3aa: CASSSLKTGNTEAFF; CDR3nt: TGTGCCAGCAGCTCACTCAAGACAGGGAACACTGAAGCTTTCTTT
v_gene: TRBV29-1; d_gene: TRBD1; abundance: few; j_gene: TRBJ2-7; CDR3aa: CSVAGDRGYEQYF; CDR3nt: TGCAGCGTTGCTGGGGACAGGGGCTACGAGCAGTACTTC
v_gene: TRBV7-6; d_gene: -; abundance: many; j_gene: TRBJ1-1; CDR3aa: CASSLLAGTTEAFF; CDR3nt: TGTGCCAGCAGCCTTCTTGCAGGGACCACTGAAGCTTTCTTT
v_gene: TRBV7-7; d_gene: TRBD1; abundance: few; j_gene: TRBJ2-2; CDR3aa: CASSSQTGAATGELFF; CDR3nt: TGTGCTAGCAGCTCCCAGACAGGGGCAGCCACCGGGGAGCTGTTTTTT
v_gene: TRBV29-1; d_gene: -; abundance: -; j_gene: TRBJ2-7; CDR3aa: CSVASGSGEQYF; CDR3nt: TGCAGCGTTGCATCCGGGTCGGGCGAGCAGTACTTC
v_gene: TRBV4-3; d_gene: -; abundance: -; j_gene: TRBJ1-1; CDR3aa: CASSHPSGSSNTEAFF; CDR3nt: TGCGCCAGCAGCCACCCCTCCGGCAGCTCGAACACTGAAGCTTTCTTT
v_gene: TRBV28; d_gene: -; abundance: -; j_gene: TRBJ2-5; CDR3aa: CASIPSRGRGETQYF; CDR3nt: TGTGCCAGCATCCCCAGTCGGGGGCGCGGGGAGACCCAGTACTTC
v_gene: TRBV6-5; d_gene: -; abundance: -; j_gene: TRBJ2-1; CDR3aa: CASTRASSYNEQFF; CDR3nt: TGTGCCAGCACGAGGGCTAGCTCCTACAATGAGCAGTTCTTC
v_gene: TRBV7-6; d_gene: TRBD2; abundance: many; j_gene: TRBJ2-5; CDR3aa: CASSLEGLAAETQYF; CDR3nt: TGTGCCAGCAGCTTAGAGGGACTAGCAGCGGAGACCCAGTACTTC
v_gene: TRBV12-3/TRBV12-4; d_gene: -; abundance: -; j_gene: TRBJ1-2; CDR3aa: CASSFGGSGYGYTF; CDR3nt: TGTGCCAGCAGTTTCGGGGGCTCGGGGTATGGCTACACCTTC
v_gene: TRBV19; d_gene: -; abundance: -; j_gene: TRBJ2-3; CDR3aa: CASSIVPYSTDTQYF; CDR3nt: TGTGCCAGTAGTATAGTCCCATATTCTACAGATACGCAGTATTTT
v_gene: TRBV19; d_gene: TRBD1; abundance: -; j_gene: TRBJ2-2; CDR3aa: CASRGTAVYYTGELFF; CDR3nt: TGTGCCAGCAGAGGGACAGCGGTTTACTACACCGGGGAGCTGTTTTTT
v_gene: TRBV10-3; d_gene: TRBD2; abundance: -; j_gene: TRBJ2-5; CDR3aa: CAISNRTSGGHQETQYF; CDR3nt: TGTGCCATCAGCAACCGGACTAGCGGGGGGCACCAAGAGACCCAGTACTTC
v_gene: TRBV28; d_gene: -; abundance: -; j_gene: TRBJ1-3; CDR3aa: CASRRTEYFGGNTIYF; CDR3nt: TGTGCCAGCAGAAGGACGGAGTACTTTGGAGGTAACACCATATATTTT
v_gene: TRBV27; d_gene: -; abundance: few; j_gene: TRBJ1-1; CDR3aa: CASSRSRDLGHTEAFF; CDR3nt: TGTGCCAGCAGTAGATCGCGGGATTTGGGGCACACTGAAGCTTTCTTT
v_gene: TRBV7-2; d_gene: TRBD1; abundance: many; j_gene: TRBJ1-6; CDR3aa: CASSFYPGQGDYNSPLHF; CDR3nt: TGTGCCAGCAGCTTCTACCCGGGACAGGGGGATTATAATTCACCCCTCCACTTT
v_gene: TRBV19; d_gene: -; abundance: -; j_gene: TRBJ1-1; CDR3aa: CASRFWNTEAFF; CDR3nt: TGTGCCAGTAGGTTTTGGAACACTGAAGCTTTCTTT
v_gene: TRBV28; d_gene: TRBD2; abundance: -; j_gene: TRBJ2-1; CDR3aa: CASSDASGGYNEQFF; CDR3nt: TGTGCCAGCAGTGATGCTAGCGGGGGTTACAATGAGCAGTTCTTC
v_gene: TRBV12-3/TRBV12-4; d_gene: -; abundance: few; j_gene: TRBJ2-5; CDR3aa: CASRKVGLRDTQYF; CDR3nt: TGTGCCAGCAGAAAAGTGGGCCTTAGGGATACCCAGTACTTC
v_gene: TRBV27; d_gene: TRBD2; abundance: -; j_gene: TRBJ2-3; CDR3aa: CASRVFPAGRTDTQYF; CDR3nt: TGTGCCAGCAGGGTATTCCCAGCGGGGAGGACAGATACGCAGTATTTT
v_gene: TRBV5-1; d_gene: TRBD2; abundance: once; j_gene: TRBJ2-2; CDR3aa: CASSWNPLAGGNTGELFF; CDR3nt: TGCGCCAGCAGCTGGAACCCTCTAGCGGGGGGGAACACCGGGGAGCTGTTTTTT
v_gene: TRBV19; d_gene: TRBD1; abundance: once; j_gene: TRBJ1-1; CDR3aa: CASSPPTGWTEAFF; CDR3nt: TGTGCCAGTAGTCCCCCGACAGGGTGGACTGAAGCTTTCTTT
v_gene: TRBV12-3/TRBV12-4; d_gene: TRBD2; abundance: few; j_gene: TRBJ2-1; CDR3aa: CASSGRGLDEQFF; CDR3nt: TGTGCCAGCAGCGGGCGGGGGTTGGATGAGCAGTTCTTC
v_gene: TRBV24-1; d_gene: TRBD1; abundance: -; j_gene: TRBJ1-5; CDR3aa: CATSDLETGFNQPQHF; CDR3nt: TGTGCCACCAGTGATTTGGAGACAGGGTTCAATCAGCCCCAGCATTTT
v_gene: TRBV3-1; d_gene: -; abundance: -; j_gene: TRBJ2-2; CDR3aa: CASSQAPGELFF; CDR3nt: TGTGCCAGCAGCCAAGCCCCCGGGGAGCTGTTTTTT
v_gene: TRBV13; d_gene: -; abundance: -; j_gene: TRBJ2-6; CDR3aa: CASSLRLGANVLTF; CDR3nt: TGTGCCAGCAGCTTAAGGTTGGGGGCCAACGTCCTGACTTTC
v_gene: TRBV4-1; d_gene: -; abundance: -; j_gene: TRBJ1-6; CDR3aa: CASSQDRVYNSPLHF; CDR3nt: TGCGCCAGCAGCCAAGACAGGGTCTATAATTCACCCCTCCACTTT
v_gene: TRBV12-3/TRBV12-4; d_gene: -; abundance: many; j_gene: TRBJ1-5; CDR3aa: CATLRSGSSNQPQHF; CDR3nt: TGTGCCACCCTCAGGTCAGGGTCTAGCAATCAGCCCCAGCATTTT
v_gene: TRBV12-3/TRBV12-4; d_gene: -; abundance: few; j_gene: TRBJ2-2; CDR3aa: CARGTNTGELFF; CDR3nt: TGTGCTCGGGGGACCAACACCGGGGAGCTGTTTTTT
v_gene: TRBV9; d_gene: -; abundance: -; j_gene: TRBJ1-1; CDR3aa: CASSVEEGGYGPEAFF; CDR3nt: TGTGCCAGCAGCGTAGAAGAGGGAGGGTACGGCCCTGAAGCTTTCTTT
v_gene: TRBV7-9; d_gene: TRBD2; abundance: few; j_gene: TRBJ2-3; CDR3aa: CASSLRVMTSGGAIDTQYF; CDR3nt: TGTGCCAGCAGCTTAAGAGTGATGACTAGCGGGGGGGCGATAGATACGCAGTATTTT
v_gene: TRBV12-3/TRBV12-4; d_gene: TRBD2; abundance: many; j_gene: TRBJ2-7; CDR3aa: CASSLRAGVFRDEQYF; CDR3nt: TGTGCCAGCAGTCTTAGAGCGGGGGTCTTCCGAGACGAGCAGTACTTC
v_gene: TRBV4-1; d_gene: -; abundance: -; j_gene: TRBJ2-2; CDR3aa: CASSQGAHTGELFF; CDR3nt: TGCGCCAGCAGCCAAGGTGCCCACACCGGGGAGCTGTTTTTT
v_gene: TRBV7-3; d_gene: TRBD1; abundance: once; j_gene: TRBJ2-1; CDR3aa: CASSVGDSLYNEQFF; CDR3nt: TGTGCCAGCAGCGTGGGGGACAGTCTCTACAATGAGCAGTTCTTC
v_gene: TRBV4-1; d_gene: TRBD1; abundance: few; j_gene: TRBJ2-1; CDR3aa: CASSQEDRGGFNEQFF; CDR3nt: TGCGCCAGCAGCCAAGAGGACAGGGGCGGTTTTAATGAGCAGTTCTTC
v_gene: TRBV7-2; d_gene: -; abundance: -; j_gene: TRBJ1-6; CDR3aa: CASSLGTRPRRAELNLPLHF; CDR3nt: TGTGCCAGCAGCTTAGGGACTCGTCCCCGGAGGGCAGAACTTAATTTACCCCTCCACTTT
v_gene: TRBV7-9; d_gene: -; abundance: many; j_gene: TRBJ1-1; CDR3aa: CASSLSQTNTEAFF; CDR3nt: TGTGCCAGCAGCTTATCGCAGACGAACACTGAAGCTTTCTTT
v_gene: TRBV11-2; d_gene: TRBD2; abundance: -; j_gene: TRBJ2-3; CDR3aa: CASSLVGTSGGPLDTQYF; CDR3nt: TGTGCCAGCAGCTTAGTAGGAACTAGCGGGGGGCCGTTAGATACGCAGTATTTT
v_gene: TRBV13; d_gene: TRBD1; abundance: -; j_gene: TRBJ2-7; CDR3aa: CASSYRDRDHEQYF; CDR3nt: TGTGCCAGCAGCTACCGGGACAGGGACCACGAGCAGTACTTC
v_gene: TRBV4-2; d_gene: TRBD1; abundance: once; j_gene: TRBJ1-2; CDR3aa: CASSQAPGQANYGYTF; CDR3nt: TGTGCCAGCAGCCAAGCGCCGGGACAGGCTAACTATGGCTACACCTTC
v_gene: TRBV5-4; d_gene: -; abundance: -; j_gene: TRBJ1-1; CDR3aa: CASVPFGQKNTEAFF; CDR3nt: TGTGCCAGCGTTCCCTTTGGCCAAAAGAACACTGAAGCTTTCTTT
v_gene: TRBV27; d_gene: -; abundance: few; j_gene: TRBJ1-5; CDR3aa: CASSLGSSPNQPQHF; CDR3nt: TGTGCCAGCAGTTTGGGGAGCTCTCCCAATCAGCCCCAGCATTTT